The entry below describes one T cell receptor beta chain. The data stem from a study of control samples from healthy donors and cancer patients. Repertoires were generated with immunoSEQ multiplex PCR, while TCRdb's copy carries only in-frame clones and drops some. In the table there are 100,000 to 150,000 clones, over 85% of which are singletons. Germline V gene lookup returns CDR1 LNHNV and CDR2 YYDKDF (reference sequence). The CDR3 runs 17 residues. Trimming took 3 bases from V and 6 from J, leaving 20 bases between them. V is TRBV15 and J is TRBJ2-2, with D possibly called TRBD1 or TRBD2 (6 bases each). The sequenced sample consisted of blood. The receptor's source is a young man in good health. The CDR3 region is CATSRGAAREDAGELFF. The DNA of the CDR3 is TGTGCCACCAGCAGGGGGGCCGCCAGGGAGGACGCCGGGGAGCTGTTTTTT.